This T cell receptor (beta chain) was retrieved from a study of blood T cell repertoires in COVID-19. As handled by the study authors: Reference gene primer amplification in the assay estimated nucleated cell counts. TCRdb keeps only in-frame clones here, not all; method: immunoSEQ multiplex PCR. For V, J and clone size, that table is used; D and trimming come from the DNA. Here the sample spans hundreds of thousands of clones, approximately 89% being singletons. Deletions cut 5 bases from V and 1 base from J, with 9 bases between. CDR3 length equals 13 residues. CDR1 SGHNT and CDR2 YENEEA come from the germline V gene. In terms of age and location, participants ranged from roughly 18 to 100 years and lived in about two dozen US areas.

This clonotype originated in a woman in her thirties or forties who had recovered from COVID-19. Sequenced sample: PBMCs or T cells enriched from blood (not recorded which). The chain recombines TRBV11-3 with TRBJ2-7; a weak D match, TRBD2 (5 bases). CDR3: CASSLEVSYEQYF. CDR3 DNA sequence: TGTGCCAGCAGCCTGGAGGTTTCCTACGAGCAGTACTTC.